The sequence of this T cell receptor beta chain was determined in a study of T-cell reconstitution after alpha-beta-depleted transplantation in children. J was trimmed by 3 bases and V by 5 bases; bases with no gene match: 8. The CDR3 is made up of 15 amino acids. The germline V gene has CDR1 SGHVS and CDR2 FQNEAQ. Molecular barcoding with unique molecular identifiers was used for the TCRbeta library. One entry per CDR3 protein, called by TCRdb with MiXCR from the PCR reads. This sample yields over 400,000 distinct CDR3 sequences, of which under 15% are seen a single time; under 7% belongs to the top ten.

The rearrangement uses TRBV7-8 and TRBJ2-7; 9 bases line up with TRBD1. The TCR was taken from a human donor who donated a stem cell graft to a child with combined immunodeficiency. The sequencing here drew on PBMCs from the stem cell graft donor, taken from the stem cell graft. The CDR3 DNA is TGTGCCAGCAGCCCCGGGACAGGGAACCTCTACGAGCAGTACTTC. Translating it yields CASSPGTGNLYEQYF. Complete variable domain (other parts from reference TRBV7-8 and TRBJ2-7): GAGVSQSPRYKVAKRGQDVALRCDPISGHVSLFWYQQALGQGPEFLTYFQNEAQLDKSGLPSDRFFAERPEGSVSTLKIQRTQQEDSAVYLCASSPGTGNLYEQYFGPGTRLTVT.